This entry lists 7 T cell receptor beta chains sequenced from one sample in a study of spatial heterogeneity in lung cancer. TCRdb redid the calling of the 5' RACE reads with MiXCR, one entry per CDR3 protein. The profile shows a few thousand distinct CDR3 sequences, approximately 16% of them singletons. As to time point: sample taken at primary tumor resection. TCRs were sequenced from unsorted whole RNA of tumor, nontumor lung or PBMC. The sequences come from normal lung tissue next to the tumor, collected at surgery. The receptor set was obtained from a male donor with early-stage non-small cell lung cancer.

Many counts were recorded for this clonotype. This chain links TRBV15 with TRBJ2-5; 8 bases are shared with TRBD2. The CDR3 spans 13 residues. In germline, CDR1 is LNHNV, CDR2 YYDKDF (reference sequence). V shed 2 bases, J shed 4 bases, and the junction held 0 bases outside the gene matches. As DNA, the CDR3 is TGTGCCACCAGCAGACTAGCGGGAGAGACCCAGTACTTC. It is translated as CATSRLAGETQYF.

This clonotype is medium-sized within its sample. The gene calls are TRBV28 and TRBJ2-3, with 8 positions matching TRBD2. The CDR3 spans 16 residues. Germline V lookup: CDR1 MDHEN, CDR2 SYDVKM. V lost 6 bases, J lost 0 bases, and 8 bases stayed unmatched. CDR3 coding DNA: TGTGCCAGCAGGTTAGCGGGGACTTCTAGCACAGATACGCAGTATTTT. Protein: CASRLAGTSSTDTQYF. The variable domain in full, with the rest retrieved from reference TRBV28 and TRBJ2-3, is DVKVTQSSRYLVKRTGEKVFLECVQDMDHENMFWYRQDPGLGLRLIYFSYDVKMKEKGDIPEGYSVSREKKERFSLILESASTNQTSMYLCASRLAGTSSTDTQYFGPGTRLTVL.

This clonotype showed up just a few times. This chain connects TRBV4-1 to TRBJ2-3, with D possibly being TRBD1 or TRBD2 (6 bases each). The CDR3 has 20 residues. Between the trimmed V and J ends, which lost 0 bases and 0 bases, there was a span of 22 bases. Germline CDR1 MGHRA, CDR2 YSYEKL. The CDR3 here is CASSQDPPSGGLSSTDTQYF. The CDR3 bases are TGCGCCAGCAGCCAAGATCCCCCCAGTGGGGGGCTGTCTAGCACAGATACGCAGTATTTT.

The DNA for the CDR3 is TGTGCCAGTGGGGACAATGAGCAGTTCTTC. It specifies CASGDNEQFF. The rearrangement joins TRBV19 to TRBJ2-1; D not certain. Per germline, CDR1 LNHDA and CDR2 SQIVND (reference sequence). Trimming removed 8 bases at V and 5 bases at J, with 4 bases between. CDR3 length equals 10 residues. Complete variable domain (other parts from reference TRBV19 and TRBJ2-1): DGGITQSPKYLFRKEGQNVTLSCEQNLNHDAMYWYRQDPGQGLRLIYYSQIVNDFQKGDIAEGYSVSREKKESFPLTVTSAQKNPTAFYLCASGDNEQFFGPGTRLTVL.

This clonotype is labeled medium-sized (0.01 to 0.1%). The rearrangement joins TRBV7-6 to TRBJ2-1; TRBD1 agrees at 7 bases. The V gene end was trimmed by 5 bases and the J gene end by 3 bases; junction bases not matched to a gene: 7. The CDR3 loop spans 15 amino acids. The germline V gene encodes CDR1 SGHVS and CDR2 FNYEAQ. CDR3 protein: CASSGWTGNYNEQFF. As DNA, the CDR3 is TGTGCCAGCAGCGGGTGGACAGGAAACTACAATGAGCAGTTCTTC.

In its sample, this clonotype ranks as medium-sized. The CDR3 bases are TGTGCCAGCAGTGTCGAGACTGCCGGTACGCAGTATTTT. This encodes CASSVETAGTQYF. The J gene is TRBJ2-3, the V gene TRBV25-1; D is ambiguous. V lost 4 bases to trimming and J lost 8 bases, with 13 bases between them. The CDR3 totals 13 residues. Germline values: CDR1 MGHDK, CDR2 SYGVNS. Filled out from reference TRBV25-1 and TRBJ2-3, the complete variable domain reads EADIYQTPRYLVIGTGKKITLECSQTMGHDKMYWYQQDPGMELHLIHYSYGVNSTEKGDLSSESTVSRIRTEHFPLTLESARPSHTSQYLCASSVETAGTQYFGPGTRLTVL.

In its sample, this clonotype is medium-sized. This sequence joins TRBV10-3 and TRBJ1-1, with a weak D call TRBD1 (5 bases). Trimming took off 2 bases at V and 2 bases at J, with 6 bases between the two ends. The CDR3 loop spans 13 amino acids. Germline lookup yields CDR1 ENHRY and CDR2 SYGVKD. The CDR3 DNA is TGTGCCATCAGTGAGGGGGCCAACACTGAAGCTTTCTTT. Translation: CAISEGANTEAFF.